The 12 T cell receptor beta chains presented below share a single source sample, sequenced in a study of T-cell reconstitution after alpha-beta-depleted transplantation in children. During its preparation, the TCRbeta library received unique molecular identifiers. Via MiXCR, TCRdb re-called the PCR reads, giving one row per CDR3 protein. Of over 550,000 distinct CDR3 sequences in the sample, about 10% were seen once. The input for sequencing was PBMCs from the stem cell graft donor, taken from the stem cell graft. The receptor set was obtained from a human donor who donated a stem cell graft to a child with acute myeloid leukemia.

Many counts were recorded for this clonotype. V gene TRBV6-2 or TRBV6-3 combines with J gene TRBJ2-3; 12 bases align to TRBD2. This CDR3 is built from 16 residues. Per the germline V gene, CDR1 is MNHEY and CDR2 is SVGEGT. Trimming cost V 2 bases and J 6 bases; bases outside gene matches: 6. The CDR3 coding sequence is TGTGCCAGCAGTTACCGAGGGACTAGCGGGCAGGATACGCAGTATTTT. Encoded protein: CASSYRGTSGQDTQYF.

The V gene is TRBV30, the J gene TRBJ1-1, with D maybe TRBD1 (5 bases). The germline V and J ends were trimmed by 3 bases and 8 bases, with 28 bases remaining between them. CDR1 is GTSNPN, CDR2 SVGIG, per germline (reference sequence). The CDR3 runs 17 residues. DNA of the CDR3: TGTGCCTGGAGACGATTCTTTAATGGACGGGGGGGATCAGAAGCTTTCTTT. This sequence encodes CAWRRFFNGRGGSEAFF.

This clonotype was seen repeatedly, ten times or more. CDR3 in amino acids: CSARARGVETQYF. In DNA, the CDR3 is TGCAGTGCTAGAGCAAGAGGGGTCGAGACCCAGTACTTC. The V gene is TRBV20-1, the J gene TRBJ2-5; tentatively, D is TRBD1 or TRBD2 (5 bases each). CDR3 length equals 13 residues. Trimming took off 1 base at V and 5 bases at J, with 11 bases between the two ends. The V gene's germline CDR1 is DFQATT and CDR2 SNEGSKA (reference sequence).

In its sample, this clonotype was seen many times. The chain couples TRBV29-1 to TRBJ2-1; D might be TRBD1 (5 bases). Trimming removed 2 bases from V and 10 bases from J, with 21 bases in between. Looked up from germline, CDR1 is SQVTM and CDR2 is ANQGSEA. There are 15 residues in the CDR3. The CDR3 coding sequence is TGCAGCGTTGAAAAGTCCAGGGCCCAGGTGGAAGAGCAGTTCTTC. Translated, it gives CSVEKSRAQVEEQFF.

V and J are TRBV19 and TRBJ1-2, with D perhaps matching TRBD1 (5 bases). Trimming took 3 bases from V and 6 from J, leaving 8 bases between them. This CDR3 comprises 12 residues. The germline CDR1 and CDR2 sequences are LNHDA and SQIVND (reference sequence). The CDR3 sequence is CASSMTGDGYTF. The CDR3 DNA reads TGTGCCAGTAGTATGACGGGGGATGGCTACACCTTC.

V is TRBV25-1 and J is TRBJ2-2; D unresolved. V lost 6 bases and J lost 6, with 11 bases in between. CDR1 and CDR2 (germline): MGHDK, SYGVNS. CDR3 size: 13 residues. In nucleotides, the CDR3 is TGTGCCAGCAGGGCCAGTCTTCCCGGGGAGCTGTTTTTT. Translated: CASRASLPGELFF.

This clonotype was seen at least ten times. This chain uses TRBV3-1 with TRBJ2-1, with D possibly matching TRBD2 (5 bases). The V end was cut by 4 bases, the J end by 1 base, with 14 bases between. CDR3 length: 16 amino acids. Per the germline V gene, CDR1 is LGHDT and CDR2 is YNNKEL (reference sequence). CDR3 coding DNA: TGTGCCAGCAGCCGATCAGGACTCGAGTCCTACAATGAGCAGTTCTTC. Protein product: CASSRSGLESYNEQFF.

This clonotype was counted ten times or more. V and J are TRBV4-3 and TRBJ2-3, with TRBD1 identical over 9 bases. The CDR3 spans 19 residues. CDR1 is LGHNA and CDR2 is YSLEER in the germline V gene. Trimming took 0 bases from V and 4 from J; bases not matched to a gene: 14. In nucleotides, the CDR3 is TGCGCCAGCAGCCAAGATCCTCCGGGACAGGGACCGGGCGCAGATACGCAGTATTTT. Translated, it gives CASSQDPPGQGPGADTQYF.

Many counts were recorded for this clonotype. The chain carries TRBV4-3 and TRBJ2-1; TRBD2 aligns across 10 bases. The CDR3 has 16 amino acids. CDR1 is LGHNA, CDR2 YSLEER, per germline. V shed 4 bases, J shed 0 bases, and the junction held 3 bases outside the gene matches. CDR3 nucleotides: TGCGCCAGCAGCCCGAGACTAGCGGGCTCCTACAATGAGCAGTTCTTC. Translation gives CASSPRLAGSYNEQFF.

The CDR3 nucleotides are TGCAGTGCTAGAGTTCTCGATGAGCAGTTCTTC. Its protein is CSARVLDEQFF. This chain joins TRBV20-1 and TRBJ2-1; D is unresolved. The ends were cut back, 1 base at V and 8 bases at J, with 6 bases in the middle. The CDR3 spans 11 residues. Germline V gives CDR1 DFQATT, CDR2 SNEGSKA (reference sequence).

This chain links TRBV20-1 with TRBJ1-2; D ambiguous. V was shortened by 0 bases and J by 0 bases, with 8 bases between the two germline ends. This CDR3 has 14 residues. Germline V gene lookup returns CDR1 DFQATT and CDR2 SNEGSKA (reference sequence). This CDR3 is CSARDLVANYGYTF. The CDR3 nucleotides are TGCAGTGCTAGAGATTTAGTCGCTAACTATGGCTACACCTTC.

In regard to this clonotype: This may come from a read error, since a much larger clone is one base off. The chain employs TRBV4-3 and TRBJ2-3; TRBD2 might be the D (5 bases). Trimming cost V 4 bases and J 8 bases, with 13 bases left between them. Germline V gene data show CDR1 as LGHNA and CDR2 as YSLEER. The CDR3 totals 13 residues. CDR3 region: CASSLSSAGTQYF. DNA of the CDR3: TGCGCCAGCAGCCTTTCATCCGCGGGTACGCAGTATTTT.